This TCR beta chain was retrieved from a study of CXCR3-negative and CXCR3-positive naive CD8 T cells. Study-wide context: The libraries together contributed about 135 million TRB reads, each supplying about 1.5 +/- 0.3 million. Study results and limitations: In CXCR3-positive naive cells, the TRB CDR3s were more hydrophobic than in CXCR3-negative naive cells. PBMCs showed partially decreased CXCR3 expression after cryopreservation, and most assays used fresh PBMCs. Memory CD8+ cells showed much lower diversity, while both naive subsets displayed comparably high diversity.

In germline, CDR1 is MNHEY, CDR2 SVGEGT. The CDR3 extends over 14 amino acids. In the case of this clonotype: Its antigen is not identified.

TRB cDNA was prepared as libraries by UMI-labeled 5' RACE. For each CDR3 protein, TCRdb gives one entry from its re-call of the 5' RACE reads, without DNA. The sample has 55,000 to 70,000 distinct CDR3 sequences. The sequence was collected from a human donor in good health. Some clones in this sample may be carry-over from other donors' samples. Material for sequencing was naive CXCR3+ CD8+ T cells from blood. Sample subset: CD45RO-CCR7+CD27+CD95- naive CD8+ T cells expressing CXCR3 (TNR3+). The chain uses TRBV6-2 or TRBV6-3 and TRBJ2-7. The chain's CDR3 is CASSYVTAAYEQYF.